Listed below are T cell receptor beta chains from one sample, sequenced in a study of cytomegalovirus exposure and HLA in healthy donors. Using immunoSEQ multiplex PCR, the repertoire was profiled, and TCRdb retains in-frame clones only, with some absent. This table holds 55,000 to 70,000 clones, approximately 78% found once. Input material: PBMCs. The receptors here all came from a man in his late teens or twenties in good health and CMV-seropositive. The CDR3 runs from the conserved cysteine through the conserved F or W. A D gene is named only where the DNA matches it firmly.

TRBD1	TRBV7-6	CASSQATGTGRYEQYF
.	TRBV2	CASSEFLIGAETQYF
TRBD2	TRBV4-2	CASSQEIAGGQETQYF
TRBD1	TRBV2	CASSTGGSEQYF
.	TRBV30	CAWGTLGQPQHF
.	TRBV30	CAWIRSGANVLTF
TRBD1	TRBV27	CASSQGVQETQYF
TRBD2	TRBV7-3	CASSLSAGGRSQYF
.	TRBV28	CASSFSHLIQETQYF
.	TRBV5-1	CASSFGVVGSYEQYF
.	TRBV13	CASSFVLDLRGEQFF
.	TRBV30	CAWSPTGNTEAFF
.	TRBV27	CASSLSGVGTEAFF
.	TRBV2	CASSEARISYGTQYF
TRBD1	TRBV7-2	CASSRTGDRYEQYF
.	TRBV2	CASRQVGQPQHF
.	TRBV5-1	CASSLGGAGGYTF
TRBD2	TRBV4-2	CASSQAGWREGRDTQYF
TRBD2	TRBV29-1	CSVLTSGAVDTQYF
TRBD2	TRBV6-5	CASSSTAGGPPDTQYF
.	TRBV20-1	CRAGYTYGYTF
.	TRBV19	CASCLGQHNQPQHF
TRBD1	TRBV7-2	CASSLVPGGANTEAFF
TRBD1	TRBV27	CASRHRDSHGYTF
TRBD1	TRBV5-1	CASSLGQGKETQYF
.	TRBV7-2	CASSPAGESHVGEQYF
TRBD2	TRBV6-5	CASSYHGTSGYEQYF
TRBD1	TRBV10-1	CASSGPTGIGSVDTQYF
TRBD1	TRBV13	CASSLGQGPGELFF
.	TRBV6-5	CASSLAPPYEQYF
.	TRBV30	CAWSRNLPLASQETQYF
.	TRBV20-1	CSAAHTGGDGF
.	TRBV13	CASSHSSTDTQYF
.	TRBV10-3	CAITSGGTEAFF
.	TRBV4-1	CASSQEGQNLNYGYTF
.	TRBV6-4	CASSVEPSSYNEQFF
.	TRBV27	CASSSPGAENEQFF
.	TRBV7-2	CASSPHSIGGAAQPQHF
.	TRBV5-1	CASSPGANYGYTF
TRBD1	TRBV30	CASTGEGNEKLFF
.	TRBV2	CASSKPPADTQYF
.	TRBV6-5	CASRGAGTGELFF
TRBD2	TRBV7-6	CASRQTSGETQYF
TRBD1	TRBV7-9	CASSSAGGYEQYF
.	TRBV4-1	CASSQDGGILRHEQYF
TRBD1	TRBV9	CASSVGTANTEAFF
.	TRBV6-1	CASSEYLGTTNIQYF
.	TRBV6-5	CASRDIGGHSTEAFF
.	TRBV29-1	CSVILWGGTNEKLFF
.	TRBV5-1	CASSLQVSSYEQYF
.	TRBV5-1	CASTPEASGNEQFF
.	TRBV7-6	CASSLDGRGTTEAFF
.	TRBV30	CAWGDYEQYF
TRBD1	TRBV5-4	CASSLRSTGGTEAFF
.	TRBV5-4	CASSSRSGGSGELFF
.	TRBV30	CASTAAGIGYTF
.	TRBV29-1	CSVEGLETQYF
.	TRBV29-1	CSVVDTYSYEQYF
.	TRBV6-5	CASSSSGTLNTEAFF
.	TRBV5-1	CASSLLQETQYF